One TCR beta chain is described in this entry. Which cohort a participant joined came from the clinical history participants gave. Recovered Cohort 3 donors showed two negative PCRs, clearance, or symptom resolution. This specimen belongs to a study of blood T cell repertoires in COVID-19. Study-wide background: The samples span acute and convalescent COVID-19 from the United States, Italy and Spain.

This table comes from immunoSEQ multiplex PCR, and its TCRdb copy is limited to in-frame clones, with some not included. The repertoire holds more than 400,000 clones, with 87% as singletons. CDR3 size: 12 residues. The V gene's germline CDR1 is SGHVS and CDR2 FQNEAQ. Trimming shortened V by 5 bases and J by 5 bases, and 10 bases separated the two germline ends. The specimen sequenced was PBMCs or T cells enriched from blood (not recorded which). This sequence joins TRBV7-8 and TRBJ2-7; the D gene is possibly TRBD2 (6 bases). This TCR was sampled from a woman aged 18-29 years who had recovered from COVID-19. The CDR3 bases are TGTGCCAGCAGCCTTGGACTAAACGAGCAGTACTTC. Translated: CASSLGLNEQYF.